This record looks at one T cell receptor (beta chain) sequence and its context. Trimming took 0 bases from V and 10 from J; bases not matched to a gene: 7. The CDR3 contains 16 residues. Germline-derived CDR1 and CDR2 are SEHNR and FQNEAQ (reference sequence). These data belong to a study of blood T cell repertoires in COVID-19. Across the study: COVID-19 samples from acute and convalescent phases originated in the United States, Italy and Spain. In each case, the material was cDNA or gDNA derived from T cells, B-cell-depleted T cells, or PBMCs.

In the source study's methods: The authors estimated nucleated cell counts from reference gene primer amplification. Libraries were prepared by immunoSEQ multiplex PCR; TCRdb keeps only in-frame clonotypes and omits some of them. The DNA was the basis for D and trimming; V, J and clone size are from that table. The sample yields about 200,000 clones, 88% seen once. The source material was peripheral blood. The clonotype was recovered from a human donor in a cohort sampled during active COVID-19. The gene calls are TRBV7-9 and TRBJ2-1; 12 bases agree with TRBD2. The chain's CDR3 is CASSLALAGGKGEQFF. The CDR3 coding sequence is TGTGCCAGCAGCTTAGCCCTAGCGGGAGGGAAGGGAGAGCAGTTCTTC.